This T cell receptor beta chain was captured in a study of blood T cell repertoires in COVID-19. About the research overall: COVID-19 samples collected from the United States, Italy and Spain covered acute and convalescent phases.

There are 15 residues in the CDR3. With 1 base removed from V and 3 bases from J, the gap between germline ends came to 12 bases. In germline, CDR1 is SGHNT, CDR2 YYREEE (reference sequence). Libraries were prepared by immunoSEQ multiplex PCR; TCRdb keeps only in-frame clonotypes and omits some of them. The table lists hundreds of thousands of clones, approximately 83% of them singletons. Input material: peripheral blood. The sequence was collected from a woman in her 40s with active or convalescent COVID-19. The chain couples TRBV5-4 to TRBJ2-3; TRBD1 might be the D (5 bases). CDR3 protein: CASSLTGAVTDTQYF. The CDR3 DNA reads TGTGCCAGCAGCTTGACAGGCGCGGTGACAGATACGCAGTATTTT.